This T cell receptor (beta chain) comes out of a study of CD8 T cells in Susac syndrome. The RNA input was roughly 0.45 to 1 ug, and it was reverse transcribed with random hexamers. With immunoSEQ multiplex PCR, TCR beta CDR3 was amplified across 54 Vbeta and 13 Jbeta. TCRdb re-derived calls from the immunoSEQ multiplex PCR reads in MiXCR, one entry per CDR3 protein. Of 170,000 or so distinct CDR3 sequences in the sample, roughly 95% were seen once. The TEMRA cells underwent FACS enrichment, while the CD8+ and CD4+ T cells underwent negative isolation. Germline CDR1 reads SQVTM; CDR2 reads ANQGSEA. Trimming left V 4 bases short and J 4 bases short, with 6 bases between. This CDR3 comprises 11 residues.

The receptor's source is a human donor with Susac syndrome. Sequencing input: CD4+ T cells from PBMCs. The rearrangement joins TRBV29-1 to TRBJ2-3, with D possibly TRBD1 on 5 matching bases. CDR3 protein: CSVGGADTQYF. CDR3 nucleotides: TGCAGCGTTGGGGGCGCAGATACGCAGTATTTT.